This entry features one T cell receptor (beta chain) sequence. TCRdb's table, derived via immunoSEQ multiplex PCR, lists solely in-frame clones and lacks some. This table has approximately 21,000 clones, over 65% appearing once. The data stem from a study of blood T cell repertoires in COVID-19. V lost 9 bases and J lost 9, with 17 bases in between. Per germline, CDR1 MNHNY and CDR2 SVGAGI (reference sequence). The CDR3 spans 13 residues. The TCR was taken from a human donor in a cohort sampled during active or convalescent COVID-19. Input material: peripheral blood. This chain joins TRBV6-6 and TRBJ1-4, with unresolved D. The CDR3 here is CASAPMVTQKLFF. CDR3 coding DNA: TGTGCCAGTGCCCCCATGGTCACTCAAAAACTGTTTTTT.